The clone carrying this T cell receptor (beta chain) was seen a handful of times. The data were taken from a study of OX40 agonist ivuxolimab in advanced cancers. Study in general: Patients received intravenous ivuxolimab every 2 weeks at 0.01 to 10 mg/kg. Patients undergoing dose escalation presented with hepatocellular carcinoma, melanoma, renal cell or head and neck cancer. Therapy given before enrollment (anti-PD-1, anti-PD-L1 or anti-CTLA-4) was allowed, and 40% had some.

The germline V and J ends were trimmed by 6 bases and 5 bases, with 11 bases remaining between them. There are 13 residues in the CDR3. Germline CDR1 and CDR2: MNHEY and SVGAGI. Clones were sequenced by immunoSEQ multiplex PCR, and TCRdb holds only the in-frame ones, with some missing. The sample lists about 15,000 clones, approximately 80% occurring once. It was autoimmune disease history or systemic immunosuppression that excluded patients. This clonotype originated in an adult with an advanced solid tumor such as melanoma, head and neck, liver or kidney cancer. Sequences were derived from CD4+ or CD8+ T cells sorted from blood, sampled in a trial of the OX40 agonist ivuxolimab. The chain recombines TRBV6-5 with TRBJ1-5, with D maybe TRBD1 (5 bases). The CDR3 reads CASRLTAYQPQHF. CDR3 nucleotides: TGTGCCAGCAGGCTGACAGCTTATCAGCCCCAGCATTTT.